This entry lists 27 T cell receptor beta chains sequenced from one sample in a study of identical twins. Using its own MiXCR run on the 5' RACE reads, TCRdb lists one record per CDR3 protein. The sample lists 600,000 to 700,000 distinct CDR3 sequences; 21% were seen once. A further study also used this sample, focusing on T cells expressing NK-cell markers.

Sequenced sample: PBMCs. The receptors here all came from a woman aged 18-35 years in good health.

The chain links TRBV20-1 to TRBJ2-1, with TRBD2 matching 14 bases. CDR1 and CDR2 from the germline V gene are DFQATT and SNEGSKA (reference sequence). The CDR3 length is 14 residues. V was clipped by 6 bases and J by 12 bases; unmatched bases: 10. CDR3 region: CSAEGTSGSIGQFF. DNA of the CDR3: TGCAGTGCGGAAGGGACTAGCGGGAGTATAGGGCAGTTCTTC.

This chain connects TRBV5-4 to TRBJ2-3; TRBD2 matches 9 bases. Looked up from germline, CDR1 is SGHNT and CDR2 is YYREEE (reference sequence). After removal of 0 bases from V and 4 bases from J, the junction contained 3 bases not matched to a gene. This CDR3 is built from 15 residues. CDR3 sequence (DNA): TGTGCCAGCAGCTTGGATAGCGGGAGCGCAGATACGCAGTATTTT. Its translation is CASSLDSGSADTQYF.

This clonotype was counted at least ten times. The CDR3 DNA sequence: TGCAGCGCTAGGACAGGGGCGATAGGCAATCAGCCCCAGCATTTT. Its translation is CSARTGAIGNQPQHF. The chain couples TRBV29-1 to TRBJ1-5; 9 nucleotides match TRBD1. The V gene's germline CDR1 is SQVTM and CDR2 ANQGSEA. This CDR3 spans 15 amino acids. The V gene end was trimmed by 7 bases and the J gene end by 2 bases; junction bases not matched to a gene: 9.

J is TRBJ2-3 and V is TRBV15; perhaps TRBD2 as D (6 bases). Germline CDR1 is LNHNV and CDR2 is YYDKDF (reference sequence). The length of the CDR3 is 16 residues. V was shortened by 5 bases and J by 4 bases, with 19 bases between the two germline ends. The CDR3 reads CATSGGIGEVADTQYF. For the CDR3, the DNA is TGTGCCACCAGCGGTGGAATAGGGGAGGTCGCAGATACGCAGTATTTT.

J is TRBJ2-5 and V is TRBV20-1; D gene unclear. The CDR3 spans 16 residues. Between the trimmed V and J ends, which lost 4 bases and 2 bases, there was a span of 20 bases. Germline V gene data show CDR1 as DFQATT and CDR2 as SNEGSKA (reference sequence). CDR3 nucleotide sequence: TGCAGTGCTACGGCCACAGATCGAGGAGATCAAGAGACCCAGTACTTC. This translates into CSATATDRGDQETQYF.

The chain carries TRBV5-1 and TRBJ2-4, with TRBD2 as a possible D gene (5 bases). The CDR3 runs to 14 residues. Germline CDR1 SGHRS, CDR2 YFSETQ. V dropped 0 bases and J dropped 3 bases, with 7 bases sitting between them. CDR3: CASSLAGNKNIQYF. In nucleotides, the CDR3 is TGCGCCAGCAGCTTGGCGGGGAACAAAAACATTCAGTACTTC.

This clonotype was seen a few times. The V and J genes are TRBV20-1 and TRBJ2-7, with D uncertain. CDR1 and CDR2 from the germline V gene are DFQATT and SNEGSKA (reference sequence). V dropped 4 bases and J dropped 2 bases, with 12 bases sitting between them. The CDR3 has 13 amino acids. The CDR3 reads CSATSVTTYEQYF. The CDR3 DNA sequence: TGCAGTGCTACCTCGGTAACAACCTACGAGCAGTACTTC.

This clonotype was counted only a few times. V is TRBV20-1 and J is TRBJ2-2; 8 bases align to TRBD1. Unmatched junction bases numbered 8, after V lost 5 bases and J lost 6 bases. Germline V CDR1 and CDR2: DFQATT, SNEGSKA (reference sequence). The CDR3 sequence is 14 residues long. CDR3 DNA sequence: TGCAGTGCTTACAGGACAGGGTCTCCCGGGGAGCTGTTTTTT. Translating it yields CSAYRTGSPGELFF.

This clonotype was found once. The CDR3 spells CAILGLATDTQYF. CDR3 DNA: TGTGCCATCTTAGGTCTAGCGACAGATACGCAGTATTTT. This chain links TRBV10-3 with TRBJ2-3; D possibly corresponds to TRBD2 (6 bases). Between the trimmed V and J ends, which lost 8 bases and 3 bases, there was a span of 12 bases. The length of the CDR3 is 13 residues. Germline CDR1 ENHRY, CDR2 SYGVKD.

This clonotype was observed a handful of times. The chain recombines TRBV4-3 with TRBJ2-1; 9 bases are a match to TRBD2. V was clipped by 0 bases and J by 1 base; unmatched bases: 4. This CDR3 has 17 residues. In germline, CDR1 is LGHNA, CDR2 YSLEER. CDR3 nucleotide sequence: TGCGCCAGCAGCCAAGATCCTAGCGGGATTTCCTACAATGAGCAGTTCTTC. This encodes CASSQDPSGISYNEQFF.

This chain connects TRBV20-1 to TRBJ2-7; either TRBD1 or TRBD2 may fit D (5 bases each). The CDR3 sequence is 13 residues long. Trimming removed 0 bases from V and 7 bases from J, with 13 bases in between. The germline V gene encodes CDR1 DFQATT and CDR2 SNEGSKA (reference sequence). This chain's CDR3 is CSARDNRDGEQYF. The CDR3 region has the DNA TGCAGTGCTAGAGACAACCGGGACGGGGAGCAGTACTTC.

This clonotype was seen a few times. The genes are TRBV3-1 and TRBJ2-7; 8 nucleotides line up with TRBD2. J gave up 8 bases and V 1 base, and 13 bases lay outside the gene matches. This CDR3 spans 16 amino acids. From germline, CDR1 is LGHDT and CDR2 YNNKEL (reference sequence). The CDR3, as DNA: TGTGCCAGCAGCCAAGGGGCGGCGGGGGGCGTTATAAAGCAGTACTTC. Protein: CASSQGAAGGVIKQYF.

This clonotype was seen a few times. This sequence joins TRBV20-1 and TRBJ1-4, with D tentatively TRBD1 (6 bases). CDR3 size: 14 residues. Germline V gives CDR1 DFQATT, CDR2 SNEGSKA (reference sequence). Trimming removed 6 bases from V and 4 bases from J, with 15 bases in between. The CDR3 loop reads CSARGGGNNEKLFF. As DNA, the CDR3 is TGCAGTGCCAGGGGAGGGGGTAATAATGAAAAACTGTTTTTT.

This clonotype appeared many times. The chain employs TRBV27 and TRBJ1-4, with a possible D match to TRBD1 (6 bases). The CDR3 extends over 13 amino acids. Germline V gives CDR1 MNHEY, CDR2 SMNVEV (reference sequence). Trimming took 8 bases from V and 4 from J, leaving 11 bases between them. The CDR3 here is CASGGHSNEKLFF. The CDR3 DNA is TGTGCCAGCGGGGGACATAGTAATGAAAAACTGTTTTTT.

The CDR3 region is CASSAYGAGVHNEQFF. The CDR3 nucleotides are TGTGCCAGCAGTGCCTATGGAGCGGGAGTCCACAATGAGCAGTTCTTC. J is TRBJ2-1 and V is TRBV2; TRBD2 matches at 8 bases. The CDR3 length is 16 residues. Per germline, CDR1 SNHLY and CDR2 FYNNEI. Trimming took 4 bases from V and 5 from J; bases not matched to a gene: 10. Drawing the rest from reference TRBV2 and TRBJ2-1, the complete variable domain is EPEVTQTPSHQVTQMGQEVILRCVPISNHLYFYWYRQILGQKVEFLVSFYNNEISEKSEIFDDQFSVERPDGSNFTLKIRSTKLEDSAMYFCASSAYGAGVHNEQFFGPGTRLTVL.

The rearrangement links TRBV20-1 to TRBJ2-1; D gene uncertain. V shed 4 bases and J shed 4 bases, with 11 bases lying between them. The CDR3 covers 13 residues. Germline lookup yields CDR1 DFQATT and CDR2 SNEGSKA (reference sequence). This chain's CDR3 is CSATSTRYNEQFF. CDR3 sequence (DNA): TGCAGTGCTACCTCGACACGTTACAATGAGCAGTTCTTC.

The chain employs TRBV10-3 and TRBJ2-7, with TRBD1 matching 7 bases. This CDR3 has 16 residues. The germline V gene encodes CDR1 ENHRY and CDR2 SYGVKD. The J segment lost 0 bases and the V segment lost 3 bases, leaving 8 bases of the junction unmatched. DNA of the CDR3: TGTGCCATCAGTGACAAGCCGGGACAGAGCTCCTACGAGCAGTACTTC. It is translated as CAISDKPGQSSYEQYF.

This clonotype was observed a few times. V and J are TRBV20-1 and TRBJ2-7, with D possibly matching TRBD2 (8 bases). This CDR3 spans 16 amino acids. The V and J ends lost 5 bases and 7 bases respectively, with 27 bases between them. Germline V gene lookup returns CDR1 DFQATT and CDR2 SNEGSKA (reference sequence). CDR3 DNA sequence: TGCAGTGCTGGACCCAGCAGGGGGGCCCCGGGGGGGGAGCAGTACTTC. As protein: CSAGPSRGAPGGEQYF.

The V gene is TRBV12-3 or TRBV12-4, the J gene TRBJ1-2; D unclear. V lost 3 bases and J 7 bases, leaving 9 bases between the germline ends. The CDR3 extends over 12 amino acids. The DNA for the CDR3 is TGTGCCAGCAGTTTTGGTAGTTCTGGCTACACCTTC. Amino acid sequence: CASSFGSSGYTF.

The CDR3 region is CASSSGGGTTPHF. For the CDR3, the DNA is TGTGCCAGCAGCTCCGGGGGAGGGACAACGCCCCATTTT. J is TRBJ1-5 and V is TRBV11-3; tentatively, D is TRBD1 (6 bases). Per the germline V gene, CDR1 is SGHNT and CDR2 is YENEEA. The CDR3 contains 13 residues. Trimming stripped 4 bases from V and 16 bases from J, with 20 bases between.

In this sample, this clonotype turned up many times. This chain links TRBV5-1 with TRBJ2-1, with 7 bases identical to TRBD2. The CDR3 contains 16 residues. Unmatched junction bases numbered 19, after V lost 6 bases and J lost 10 bases. Germline V gene data show CDR1 as SGHRS and CDR2 as YFSETQ. CDR3 coding DNA: TGCGCCAGCACCCCTGCTGGACTAGAGTTTTACCAGGAGCAGTTCTTC. Translated, it gives CASTPAGLEFYQEQFF.

The V gene is TRBV6-2 or TRBV6-3, the J gene TRBJ2-1; 9 bases agree with TRBD2. Trimming cost V 6 bases and J 9 bases; bases outside gene matches: 12. Germline loops: CDR1 MNHEY, CDR2 SVGEGT. The CDR3 is 15 amino acids. The CDR3 sequence: CASSTSAGGPGEQFF. CDR3 nucleotide sequence: TGTGCCAGCAGCACATCGGCGGGAGGGCCCGGTGAGCAGTTCTTC.

This chain uses TRBV20-1 with TRBJ2-3; D is unresolved. V was cut by 2 bases and J by 3 bases, with 6 bases left in between. From germline, CDR1 is DFQATT and CDR2 SNEGSKA (reference sequence). This CDR3 has 12 residues. The CDR3 sequence: CSARHWTDTQYF. CDR3 in DNA: TGCAGTGCTAGACATTGGACAGATACGCAGTATTTT.

This clonotype was picked up many times. This chain joins TRBV20-1 and TRBJ1-5; D call uncertain. CDR3 length equals 12 residues. CDR1 is DFQATT and CDR2 is SNEGSKA in the germline V gene (reference sequence). V gave up 3 bases and J gave up 4 bases, with 7 bases separating them. DNA of the CDR3: TGCAGTGCTAGGGTCCCAAATCAGCCCCAGCATTTT. Amino acids: CSARVPNQPQHF.

There are a few counts of this clonotype. The chain recombines TRBV20-1 with TRBJ1-2; D is ambiguous. The V end was cut by 3 bases, the J end by 7 bases, with 18 bases between. Germline V gives CDR1 DFQATT, CDR2 SNEGSKA (reference sequence). CDR3 length: 14 residues. The CDR3 here is CSASVRRANRGYTF. The CDR3 DNA reads TGCAGTGCTAGCGTCCGTCGGGCAAATCGTGGCTACACCTTC.

This clonotype has only a few counts. The chain employs TRBV7-6 and TRBJ2-5; D call uncertain. Germline lookup yields CDR1 SGHVS and CDR2 FNYEAQ. The V end was cut by 4 bases, the J end by 0 bases, with 9 bases between. The CDR3 has 14 amino acids. In nucleotides, the CDR3 is TGTGCCAGCAGCTACAGAAGGTACCAAGAGACCCAGTACTTC. Translating it yields CASSYRRYQETQYF. The full variable domain, its missing parts supplied by reference TRBV7-6 and TRBJ2-5, is GAGVSQSPRYKVTKRGQDVALRCDPISGHVSLYWYRQALGQGPEFLTYFNYEAQQDKSGLPNDRFSAERPEGSISTLTIQRTEQRDSAMYRCASSYRRYQETQYFGPGTRLLVL.

The CDR3, as DNA: TGCGCCAGCAGCTTGTTCGTCCTAACAGGGGAGCACGAGCAGTACTTC. Amino acids: CASSLFVLTGEHEQYF. V gene TRBV5-1 combines with J gene TRBJ2-7, with 7 bases matching TRBD1. There are 16 residues in the CDR3. V lost 1 base to trimming and J lost 5 bases; unmatched junction nucleotides: 12. CDR1 and CDR2 (germline): SGHRS, YFSETQ.